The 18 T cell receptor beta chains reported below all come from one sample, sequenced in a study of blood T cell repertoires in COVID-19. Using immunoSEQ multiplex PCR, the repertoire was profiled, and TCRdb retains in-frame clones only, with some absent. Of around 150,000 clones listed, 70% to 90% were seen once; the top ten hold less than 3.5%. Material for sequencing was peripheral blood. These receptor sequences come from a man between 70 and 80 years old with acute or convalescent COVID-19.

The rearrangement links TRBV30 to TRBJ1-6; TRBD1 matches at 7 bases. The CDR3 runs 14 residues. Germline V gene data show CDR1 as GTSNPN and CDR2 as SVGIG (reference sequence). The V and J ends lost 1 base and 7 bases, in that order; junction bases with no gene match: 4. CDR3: CAWSEGAANSPLHF. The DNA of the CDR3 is TGTGCCTGGAGTGAGGGGGCGGCGAATTCACCCCTCCACTTT.

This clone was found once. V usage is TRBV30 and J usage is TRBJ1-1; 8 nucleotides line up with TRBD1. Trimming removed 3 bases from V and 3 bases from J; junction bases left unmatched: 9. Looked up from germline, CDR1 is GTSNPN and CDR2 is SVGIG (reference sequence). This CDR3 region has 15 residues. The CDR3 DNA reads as TGTGCCTGGAGCAAGACAGGGGTTCTCTACACTGAAGCTTTCTTT. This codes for CAWSKTGVLYTEAFF.

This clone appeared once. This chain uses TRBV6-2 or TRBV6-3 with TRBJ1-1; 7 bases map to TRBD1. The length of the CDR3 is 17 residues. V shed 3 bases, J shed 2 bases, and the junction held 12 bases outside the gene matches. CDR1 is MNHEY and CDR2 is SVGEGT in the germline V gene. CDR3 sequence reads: CASSYGGAGGLNTEAFF. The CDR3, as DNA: TGTGCCAGCAGTTATGGGGGAGCAGGGGGGCTTAACACTGAAGCTTTCTTT.

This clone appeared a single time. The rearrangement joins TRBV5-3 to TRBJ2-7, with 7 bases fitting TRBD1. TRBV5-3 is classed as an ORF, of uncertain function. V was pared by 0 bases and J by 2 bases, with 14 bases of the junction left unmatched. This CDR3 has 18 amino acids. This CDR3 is CARSLGIGQDRSTYEQYF. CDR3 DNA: TGTGCCAGAAGCTTGGGGATCGGACAGGATCGGTCCACCTACGAGCAGTACTTC.

CDR3 residues: CASSYSTSGRFGFYEQFF. Written as DNA, the CDR3 is TGTGCCAGCAGTTACTCTACTAGCGGGAGATTTGGGTTTTATGAGCAGTTCTTC. The chain is built from TRBV6-2 or TRBV6-3 and TRBJ2-1, with 11 bases fitting TRBD2. The CDR3 runs to 18 residues. Trimming at V came to 0 bases and at J to 8 bases, leaving 12 bases not matched to a gene. The germline V gene encodes CDR1 MNHEY and CDR2 SVGEGT.

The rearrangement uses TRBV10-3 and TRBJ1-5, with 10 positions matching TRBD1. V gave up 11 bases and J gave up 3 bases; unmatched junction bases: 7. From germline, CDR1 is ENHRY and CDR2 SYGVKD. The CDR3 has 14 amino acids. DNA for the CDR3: TGTGCCTCCGGCGGGACAGGGGACAATCAGCCCCAGCATTTT. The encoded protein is CASGGTGDNQPQHF.

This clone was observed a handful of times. CDR3 nucleotides: TGTGCCTGGAGTGTACGAGGGAACTATAACTATGGCTACACCTTC. It is translated as CAWSVRGNYNYGYTF. V and J are TRBV30 and TRBJ1-2; no clear D gene. V lost 0 bases and J lost 1, with 12 bases in between. Germline V gives CDR1 GTSNPN, CDR2 SVGIG (reference sequence). CDR3 length equals 15 residues.

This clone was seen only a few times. The DNA of the CDR3 is TGTGCAAGTCGCTTATATTCAGGGCAATACAATGAGCAGTTCTTC. Protein: CASRLYSGQYNEQFF. The chain combines TRBV12-2 with TRBJ2-1; TRBD1 is the table's D call and was not checked against the DNA. TRBV12-2 is annotated as a pseudogene. This CDR3 has 15 amino acids.

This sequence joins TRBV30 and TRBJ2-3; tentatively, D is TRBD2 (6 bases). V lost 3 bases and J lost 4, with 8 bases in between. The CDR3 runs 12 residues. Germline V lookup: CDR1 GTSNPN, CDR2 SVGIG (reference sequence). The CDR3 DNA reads TGTGCCTGGAGAGGAGGGTCAGATACGCAGTATTTT. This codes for CAWRGGSDTQYF.

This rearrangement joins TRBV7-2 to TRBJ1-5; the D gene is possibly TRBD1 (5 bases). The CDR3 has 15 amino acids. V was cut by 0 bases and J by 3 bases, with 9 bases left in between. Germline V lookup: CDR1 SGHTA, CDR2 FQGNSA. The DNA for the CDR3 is TGTGCCAGCAGCTTAGCGGGGGGGGACAATCAGCCCCAGCATTTT. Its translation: CASSLAGGDNQPQHF.

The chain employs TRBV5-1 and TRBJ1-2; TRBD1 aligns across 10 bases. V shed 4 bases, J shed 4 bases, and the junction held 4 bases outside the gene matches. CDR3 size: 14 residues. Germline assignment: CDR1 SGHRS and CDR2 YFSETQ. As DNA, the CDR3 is TGCGCCAGCAGCCCCGGACAGGGGGGCTATGGCTACACCTTC. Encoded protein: CASSPGQGGYGYTF.

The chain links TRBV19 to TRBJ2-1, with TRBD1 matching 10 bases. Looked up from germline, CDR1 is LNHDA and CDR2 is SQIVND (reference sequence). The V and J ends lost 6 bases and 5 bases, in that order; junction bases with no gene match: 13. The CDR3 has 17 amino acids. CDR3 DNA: TGTGCCAGTAGACAACTGAGGGGGACAGGGGATCACAATGAGCAGTTCTTC. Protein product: CASRQLRGTGDHNEQFF.

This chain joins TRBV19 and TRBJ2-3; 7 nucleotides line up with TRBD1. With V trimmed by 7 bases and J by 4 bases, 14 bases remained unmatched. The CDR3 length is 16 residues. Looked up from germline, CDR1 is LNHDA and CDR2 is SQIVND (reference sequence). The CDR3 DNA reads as TGTGCCAGTATGCGAGAGGGACAGCGTTTTCCAGATACGCAGTATTTT. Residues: CASMREGQRFPDTQYF.

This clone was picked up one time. In DNA, the CDR3 is TGTGCCAGCAGTACTGAGGGAGGGCCCTACGAGCAGTACTTC. Encoded protein: CASSTEGGPYEQYF. The chain has TRBV25-1 and TRBJ2-7; 7 bases fit TRBD2. The V and J ends lost 5 bases and 2 bases, in that order; junction bases with no gene match: 6. Germline loops: CDR1 MGHDK, CDR2 SYGVNS. The CDR3 extends over 14 amino acids.

CDR3 sequence: CASSEGGQVNEKLFF. CDR3 DNA sequence: TGTGCCAGCAGTGAAGGTGGACAGGTTAATGAAAAACTGTTTTTT. The rearrangement uses TRBV2 and TRBJ1-4; TRBD1 agrees at 7 bases. Unmatched junction bases numbered 3, after V lost 1 base and J lost 4 bases. From germline, CDR1 is SNHLY and CDR2 FYNNEI. The CDR3 loop spans 15 amino acids.

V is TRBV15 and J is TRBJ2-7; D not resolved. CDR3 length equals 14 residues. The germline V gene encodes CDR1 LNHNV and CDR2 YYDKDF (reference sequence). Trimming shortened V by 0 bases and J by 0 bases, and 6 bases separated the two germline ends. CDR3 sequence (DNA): TGTGCCACCAGCAGAGATCGGAGCTCCTACGAGCAGTACTTC. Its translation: CATSRDRSSYEQYF.

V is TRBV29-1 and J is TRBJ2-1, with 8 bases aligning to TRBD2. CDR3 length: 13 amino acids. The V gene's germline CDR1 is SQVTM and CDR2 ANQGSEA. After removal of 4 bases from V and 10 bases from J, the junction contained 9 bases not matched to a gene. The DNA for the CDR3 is TGCAGCGTTGCCAGCGGGAGTGGAGACGAGCAGTTCTTC. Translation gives CSVASGSGDEQFF.

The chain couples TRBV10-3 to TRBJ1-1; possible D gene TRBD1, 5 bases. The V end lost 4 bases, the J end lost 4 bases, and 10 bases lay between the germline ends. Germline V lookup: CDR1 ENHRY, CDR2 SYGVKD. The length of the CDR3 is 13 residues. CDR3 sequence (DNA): TGTGCCATCAGTGCGGTTACAGGCACTGAAGCTTTCTTT. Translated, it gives CAISAVTGTEAFF.